Listed below are T cell receptor beta chains from one sample, sequenced in a study of blood T cell repertoires in COVID-19. The data were produced by immunoSEQ multiplex PCR, yet TCRdb's version contains in-frame clones alone and is incomplete. The sample holds about 34,000 clones; roughly 90% are singletons and the top ten take about 39%. The sample was peripheral blood. These receptor sequences come from a man aged 60 to 75 with active or convalescent COVID-19. CDR3s include the opening cysteine and the closing phenylalanine or tryptophan. Each record gives: CDR3 length, V gene, J gene, D gene, CDR3 DNA, CDR3 protein. D genes are given only for firm matches.

13	TRBV5-1	TRBJ2-5	TRBD2	TGCGCCAGCAGCTTGGAATCCGGGGGGTCCCAGTACTTC	CASSLESGGSQYF
16	TRBV19	TRBJ1-1	.	TGTGCCAGCGGGTCCCCCGGATCAGGGGTGAACACTGAAGCTTTCTTT	CASGSPGSGVNTEAFF
13	TRBV3-1/TRBV3-2	TRBJ2-3	TRBD1	TGTGCCAGCAGCCGGCAGGGGGCGGATACGCAGTATTTT	CASSRQGADTQYF
16	TRBV5-1	TRBJ2-7	TRBD2	TGCGCCAGCAGCTCAGGCAGCGGGATGCCCTCCTACGAGCAGTACTTC	CASSSGSGMPSYEQYF
14	TRBV18	TRBJ2-7	.	TGTGCCAGCTCACCACCGGGGACTTTCTACGAGCAGTACTTC	CASSPPGTFYEQYF
17	TRBV13	TRBJ2-1	.	TGTGCCAGCAGCTTTAGGCATCACAGGGATCCCACCAATGAGCAGTTCTTC	CASSFRHHRDPTNEQFF
17	TRBV4-1	TRBJ2-2	TRBD1	TGCGCCAGCAGCCTTATCAGGGGGACAGGGTTGACCGGGGAGCTGTTTTTT	CASSLIRGTGLTGELFF
16	TRBV9	TRBJ2-3	TRBD2	TGTGCCAGCAGCCCGATTACTAGCGGGGTATCAGATACGCAGTATTTT	CASSPITSGVSDTQYF
15	TRBV19	TRBJ1-5	.	TGTGCCAGTAGTATAGAGCGGGGTTTCAATCAGCCCCAGCATTTT	CASSIERGFNQPQHF
16	TRBV18	TRBJ1-5	.	TGTGCCAGCTCACCAAACCTGGGGGGATATGATCAGCCCCAGCATTTT	CASSPNLGGYDQPQHF
14	TRBV19	TRBJ1-2	TRBD1	TGTGCCAGTAGTCATACAGGGGTTTGGGATGGCTACACCTTC	CASSHTGVWDGYTF
19	TRBV18	TRBJ2-1	TRBD2	TGTGCCAGCTCACCACCTGGGACTAGCGGGAGTATTGCCTACAATGAGCAGTTCTTC	CASSPPGTSGSIAYNEQFF
16	TRBV29-1	TRBJ1-4	.	TGCAGCGTTTCGACAGGCCAACTCCGATGGAATGAAAAACTGTTTTTT	CSVSTGQLRWNEKLFF